Listed below are T cell receptor beta chains from one sample, sequenced in a study of shared clonotypes between healthy human individuals. Libraries were prepared by immunoSEQ multiplex PCR; TCRdb keeps only in-frame clonotypes and omits some of them. Counted here are approximately 440,000 clones, roughly four fifths occurring once; the ten biggest clones make up around 11%. Material: PBMCs. The receptors here all came from a woman aged 35 to 49 in good health. Some clones in this sample may be carry-over from other donors' samples. Both conserved end residues are part of each CDR3. Size is omitted from some rows. Given values are once, few, many or a class for expanded clones.

j_call,v_call,clone_size,cdr3_aa
TRBJ1-4,TRBV6-1,.,CASSEGGFLEKLFF
TRBJ2-3,TRBV9,.,CASSVSGRGSTDTQYF
TRBJ1-4,TRBV9,.,CASSVGQGGGEKLFF
TRBJ2-7,TRBV11-1,.,CASSSGLAGHYEQYF
TRBJ2-3,TRBV7-9,.,CATHRGLGTDTQYF
TRBJ1-4,TRBV9,few,CASSGEGVCNEKLFF
TRBJ2-3,TRBV7-8,.,CASSSQGTTDTQYF
TRBJ2-5,TRBV5-4,.,CASSLYGRPIQETQYF
TRBJ2-7,TRBV30,once,CAWSRASGSTRREQYF
TRBJ2-3,TRBV5-1,.,CASSLATIDTQYF
TRBJ1-1,TRBV5-1,.,CASSLQPLNTEAFF
TRBJ1-3,TRBV10-3,.,CAIARPDSYNTIYF
TRBJ2-7,TRBV4-1,.,CASSPGQGVVYEQYF
TRBJ1-1,TRBV5-4,.,CASSWDREGTEAFF
TRBJ2-1,TRBV7-9,.,CASSLGLASEQFF
TRBJ2-2,TRBV6-6,.,CAARTGIPGELFF
TRBJ2-2,TRBV11-3,.,CASSHSPVTGELFF
TRBJ2-7,TRBV28,.,CASSPGGGYEQYF
TRBJ1-5,TRBV4-1,.,CASSRTGGPNQPQHF
TRBJ2-7,TRBV28,.,CASRSTGLAGEQYF
TRBJ2-3,TRBV30,.,CAWSKGLAGVDTQYF
TRBJ2-7,TRBV4-3,.,CASSQESTPSVQYF
TRBJ1-5,TRBV4-2,.,CASSARDGNQPQHF